The rows below give T cell receptor beta chains drawn from one sample of a study of cytomegalovirus exposure and HLA in healthy donors. Measured with immunoSEQ multiplex PCR; TCRdb has only the in-frame clones, and not every one. The data hold approximately 53,000 clones, with approximately 70% observed a single time. Specimen: PBMCs. Receptors were obtained from a woman in her forties or fifties in good health and CMV-seronegative. CDR3s include the opening cysteine and the closing phenylalanine or tryptophan. A D gene is named only where the DNA matches it firmly. For some rows the clone size is stated as once, few or many, or as a class when expanded; others skip it.

V gene: TRBV6-1; J gene: TRBJ2-1; clone size: NA; CDR3 length: 14; D gene: TRBD2; CDR3 protein: CASSEWGGNNEQFF; CDR3 DNA: TGTGCCAGCAGTGAGTGGGGAGGGAACAATGAGCAGTTCTTC
V gene: TRBV28; J gene: TRBJ1-4; clone size: once; CDR3 length: 14; D gene: NA; CDR3 protein: CASSLGQNVEKLFF; CDR3 DNA: TGTGCCAGCAGTTTGGGACAAAATGTTGAAAAACTGTTTTTT
V gene: TRBV28; J gene: TRBJ1-2; clone size: NA; CDR3 length: 12; D gene: NA; CDR3 protein: CASRSGNGGYTF; CDR3 DNA: TGTGCCAGCAGAAGCGGGAACGGAGGATACACCTTC
V gene: TRBV14; J gene: TRBJ1-2; clone size: NA; CDR3 length: 14; D gene: TRBD1; CDR3 protein: CASSQGQSLYGYTF; CDR3 DNA: TGTGCCAGCAGCCAGGGACAGTCCCTCTATGGCTACACCTTC
V gene: TRBV25-1; J gene: TRBJ2-3; clone size: NA; CDR3 length: 15; D gene: TRBD2; CDR3 protein: CASSVASGTQDTQYF; CDR3 DNA: TGTGCCAGCAGTGTGGCTAGCGGGACACAAGATACGCAGTATTTT
V gene: TRBV7-2; J gene: TRBJ2-7; clone size: NA; CDR3 length: 15; D gene: TRBD2; CDR3 protein: CASSLAGGGSYEQYF; CDR3 DNA: TGTGCCAGCAGCCTAGCGGGAGGCGGGTCCTACGAGCAGTACTTC
V gene: TRBV10-1; J gene: TRBJ1-2; clone size: NA; CDR3 length: 14; D gene: NA; CDR3 protein: CASSESGRPGGYTF; CDR3 DNA: TGCGCCAGCAGTGAGTCTGGAAGGCCCGGGGGCTACACCTTC
V gene: TRBV7-2; J gene: TRBJ2-1; clone size: NA; CDR3 length: 18; D gene: TRBD2; CDR3 protein: CASSLVVASGGLYNEQFF; CDR3 DNA: TGTGCCAGCAGCTTAGTAGTGGCTAGCGGGGGGTTATACAATGAGCAGTTCTTC
V gene: TRBV28; J gene: TRBJ2-7; clone size: NA; CDR3 length: 14; D gene: TRBD1; CDR3 protein: CASSQPGQVYEQYF; CDR3 DNA: TGTGCCAGCAGTCAGCCGGGACAGGTGTACGAGCAGTACTTC
V gene: TRBV6-5; J gene: TRBJ1-2; clone size: few; CDR3 length: 14; D gene: NA; CDR3 protein: CASSSEEGFYGYTF; CDR3 DNA: TGTGCCAGCAGTTCGGAGGAGGGCTTCTATGGCTACACCTTC
V gene: TRBV4-2; J gene: TRBJ2-1; clone size: NA; CDR3 length: 16; D gene: TRBD2; CDR3 protein: CASLPISGGPLNEQFF; CDR3 DNA: TGTGCCAGCTTACCGATTAGCGGGGGTCCTCTCAATGAGCAGTTCTTC
V gene: TRBV5-1; J gene: TRBJ2-7; clone size: NA; CDR3 length: 16; D gene: NA; CDR3 protein: CASSLPRQEMIYEQYF; CDR3 DNA: TGCGCCAGCAGCTTGCCCCGACAGGAGATGATCTACGAGCAGTACTTC
V gene: TRBV19; J gene: TRBJ2-4; clone size: NA; CDR3 length: 13; D gene: NA; CDR3 protein: CASSTGAKNIQYF; CDR3 DNA: TGTGCCAGTAGTACAGGGGCCAAAAACATTCAGTACTTC
V gene: TRBV28; J gene: TRBJ2-1; clone size: NA; CDR3 length: 12; D gene: NA; CDR3 protein: CASSPEGDEQFF; CDR3 DNA: TGTGCCAGCAGTCCCGAGGGTGATGAGCAGTTCTTC
V gene: TRBV5-1; J gene: TRBJ1-4; clone size: few; CDR3 length: 16; D gene: NA; CDR3 protein: CASSLLPGATNEKLFF; CDR3 DNA: TGCGCCAGCAGCTTGTTGCCTGGAGCAACTAATGAAAAACTGTTTTTT
V gene: TRBV4-3; J gene: TRBJ2-3; clone size: few; CDR3 length: 16; D gene: TRBD1; CDR3 protein: CASSQLQGAGTDTQYF; CDR3 DNA: TGCGCCAGCAGCCAACTACAGGGGGCTGGCACAGATACGCAGTATTTT
V gene: TRBV19; J gene: TRBJ2-7; clone size: NA; CDR3 length: 15; D gene: NA; CDR3 protein: CASSQLGGKGYEQYF; CDR3 DNA: TGTGCCAGTTCACAATTGGGGGGAAAGGGCTACGAGCAGTACTTC
V gene: TRBV11-2; J gene: TRBJ2-1; clone size: NA; CDR3 length: 15; D gene: TRBD1; CDR3 protein: CASTEQGAAYNEQFF; CDR3 DNA: TGTGCCAGCACCGAACAGGGGGCGGCCTACAATGAGCAGTTCTTC
V gene: TRBV19; J gene: TRBJ1-1; clone size: NA; CDR3 length: 17; D gene: NA; CDR3 protein: CASSIDLGAGGNTEAFF; CDR3 DNA: TGTGCCAGTAGTATAGATCTTGGGGCTGGTGGGAACACTGAAGCTTTCTTT
V gene: TRBV18; J gene: TRBJ1-5; clone size: NA; CDR3 length: 14; D gene: NA; CDR3 protein: CASSPGYSNQPQHF; CDR3 DNA: TGTGCCAGCTCACCCGGGTATAGCAATCAGCCCCAGCATTTT
V gene: TRBV5-6; J gene: TRBJ2-2; clone size: NA; CDR3 length: 13; D gene: TRBD2; CDR3 protein: CASSAGVSGELFF; CDR3 DNA: TGTGCCAGCAGCGCGGGGGTTTCCGGGGAGCTGTTTTTT
V gene: TRBV12-1; J gene: TRBJ1-1; clone size: NA; CDR3 length: 15; D gene: NA; CDR3 protein: CASSLAPGKDTEAFF; CDR3 DNA: TGTGCCAGCAGCTTGGCCCCGGGGAAGGACACTGAAGCTTTCTTT
V gene: TRBV25-1; J gene: TRBJ2-7; clone size: NA; CDR3 length: 15; D gene: NA; CDR3 protein: CASSERGTVDYEQYF; CDR3 DNA: TGTGCCAGCAGTGAACGGGGGACAGTTGACTACGAGCAGTACTTC
V gene: TRBV29-1; J gene: TRBJ1-5; clone size: NA; CDR3 length: 14; D gene: NA; CDR3 protein: CSVSAGYSNQPQHF; CDR3 DNA: TGCAGCGTTTCCGCAGGGTATAGCAATCAGCCCCAGCATTTT
V gene: TRBV30; J gene: TRBJ1-5; clone size: NA; CDR3 length: 13; D gene: NA; CDR3 protein: CAWSAGKGQPQHF; CDR3 DNA: TGTGCCTGGAGTGCAGGGAAAGGTCAGCCCCAGCATTTT
V gene: TRBV30; J gene: TRBJ1-2; clone size: NA; CDR3 length: 16; D gene: TRBD1; CDR3 protein: CAWRLGGTARGYGYTF; CDR3 DNA: TGTGCCTGGAGACTAGGGGGGACAGCCCGGGGTTATGGCTACACCTTC
V gene: TRBV7-3; J gene: TRBJ1-1; clone size: NA; CDR3 length: 15; D gene: TRBD1; CDR3 protein: CASSSSTGTNTEAFF; CDR3 DNA: TGTGCCAGCAGCTCCTCGACAGGGACTAACACTGAAGCTTTCTTT
V gene: TRBV4-1; J gene: TRBJ2-3; clone size: NA; CDR3 length: 15; D gene: NA; CDR3 protein: CASSQGQGRGDTQYF; CDR3 DNA: TGCGCCAGCAGCCAAGGCCAGGGGCGAGGAGATACGCAGTATTTT
V gene: TRBV2; J gene: TRBJ1-6; clone size: NA; CDR3 length: 15; D gene: TRBD1; CDR3 protein: CASGQGSSYNSPLHF; CDR3 DNA: TGTGCCAGCGGACAGGGAAGCTCCTATAATTCACCCCTCCACTTT
V gene: TRBV7-9; J gene: TRBJ2-1; clone size: NA; CDR3 length: 16; D gene: NA; CDR3 protein: CASSSGTEGSYNEQFF; CDR3 DNA: TGTGCCAGCAGCTCCGGGACGGAGGGTTCCTACAATGAGCAGTTCTTC
V gene: TRBV4-1; J gene: TRBJ2-7; clone size: NA; CDR3 length: 14; D gene: NA; CDR3 protein: CASSLPSLPYEQYF; CDR3 DNA: TGCGCCAGCAGCCTCCCCTCTCTACCCTACGAGCAGTACTTC
V gene: TRBV30; J gene: TRBJ1-2; clone size: NA; CDR3 length: 11; D gene: NA; CDR3 protein: CAWGQNYGYTF; CDR3 DNA: TGTGCCTGGGGACAGAACTATGGCTACACCTTC
V gene: TRBV19; J gene: TRBJ2-1; clone size: NA; CDR3 length: 18; D gene: TRBD2; CDR3 protein: CASSIGAPIAGSDNEQFF; CDR3 DNA: TGTGCCAGTAGTATAGGGGCCCCCATAGCGGGATCCGACAATGAGCAGTTCTTC
V gene: TRBV18; J gene: TRBJ1-1; clone size: NA; CDR3 length: 14; D gene: NA; CDR3 protein: CASSPGRGDTEAFF; CDR3 DNA: TGTGCCAGCTCACCGGGGAGGGGAGATACTGAAGCTTTCTTT
V gene: TRBV7-3; J gene: TRBJ2-5; clone size: NA; CDR3 length: 13; D gene: NA; CDR3 protein: CASSFSLAETQYF; CDR3 DNA: TGTGCCAGCAGCTTTTCCCTAGCCGAGACCCAGTACTTC
V gene: TRBV30; J gene: TRBJ2-5; clone size: NA; CDR3 length: 13; D gene: NA; CDR3 protein: CAWSAGFQETQYF; CDR3 DNA: TGTGCCTGGAGTGCGGGATTCCAAGAGACCCAGTACTTC
V gene: TRBV6-1; J gene: TRBJ1-6; clone size: NA; CDR3 length: 14; D gene: NA; CDR3 protein: CASREGRGNSPLHF; CDR3 DNA: TGTGCCAGCAGGGAGGGACGAGGGAATTCACCCCTCCACTTT
V gene: TRBV6-5; J gene: TRBJ2-3; clone size: NA; CDR3 length: 15; D gene: TRBD2; CDR3 protein: CASRGAGGFMDTQYF; CDR3 DNA: TGTGCCAGCAGGGGGGCGGGGGGATTCATGGATACGCAGTATTTT
V gene: TRBV6-5; J gene: TRBJ1-2; clone size: NA; CDR3 length: 14; D gene: TRBD1; CDR3 protein: CASSTDRGNYGYTF; CDR3 DNA: TGTGCCAGCAGTACGGACAGGGGAAACTATGGCTACACCTTC
V gene: TRBV7-7; J gene: TRBJ2-7; clone size: NA; CDR3 length: 15; D gene: TRBD2; CDR3 protein: CASSPQLADSYEQYF; CDR3 DNA: TGTGCTAGCAGCCCCCAACTAGCGGACTCCTACGAGCAGTACTTC
V gene: TRBV5-1; J gene: TRBJ2-5; clone size: few; CDR3 length: 16; D gene: TRBD2; CDR3 protein: CASSLGGLADQETQYF; CDR3 DNA: TGCGCCAGCAGCTTGGGGGGACTAGCGGATCAAGAGACCCAGTACTTC
V gene: TRBV6-6; J gene: TRBJ2-3; clone size: NA; CDR3 length: 14; D gene: NA; CDR3 protein: CASTFTRTSDTQYF; CDR3 DNA: TGTGCCAGCACCTTTACGAGGACTTCCGATACGCAGTATTTT
V gene: TRBV2; J gene: TRBJ2-4; clone size: once; CDR3 length: 16; D gene: TRBD1; CDR3 protein: CASSQYSGTGENIQYF; CDR3 DNA: TGTGCCAGCAGCCAATACTCCGGGACAGGGGAAAACATTCAGTACTTC
V gene: TRBV7-8; J gene: TRBJ1-2; clone size: NA; CDR3 length: 14; D gene: NA; CDR3 protein: CASNSGELSYGYTF; CDR3 DNA: TGTGCCAGCAACTCGGGAGAGTTGAGCTATGGCTACACCTTC
V gene: TRBV9; J gene: TRBJ1-6; clone size: NA; CDR3 length: 14; D gene: TRBD1; CDR3 protein: CASSQQGADSPLHF; CDR3 DNA: TGTGCCAGCAGCCAACAGGGGGCGGATTCACCCCTCCACTTT
V gene: TRBV4-1; J gene: TRBJ1-2; clone size: NA; CDR3 length: 16; D gene: NA; CDR3 protein: CASSQDSRGREYGYTF; CDR3 DNA: TGCGCCAGCAGCCAAGATTCCCGAGGGCGGGAGTATGGCTACACCTTC
V gene: TRBV7-2; J gene: TRBJ2-7; clone size: NA; CDR3 length: 13; D gene: NA; CDR3 protein: CASSPAAGREQYF; CDR3 DNA: TGTGCCAGCAGCCCCGCGGCGGGACGCGAGCAGTACTTC
V gene: TRBV28; J gene: TRBJ1-5; clone size: NA; CDR3 length: 19; D gene: NA; CDR3 protein: CASIISAQGWGGSNQPQHF; CDR3 DNA: TGTGCCAGCATCATCTCGGCGCAGGGGTGGGGTGGTAGCAATCAGCCCCAGCATTTT
V gene: TRBV5-1; J gene: TRBJ2-5; clone size: few; CDR3 length: 15; D gene: TRBD1; CDR3 protein: CASSSPGQLGETQYF; CDR3 DNA: TGCGCCAGCAGCAGCCCGGGACAGCTCGGAGAGACCCAGTACTTC
V gene: TRBV7-2; J gene: TRBJ2-7; clone size: NA; CDR3 length: 15; D gene: TRBD2; CDR3 protein: CASSISGGVPYEQYF; CDR3 DNA: TGTGCCAGCAGCATTAGCGGGGGGGTCCCCTACGAGCAGTACTTC
V gene: TRBV5-1; J gene: TRBJ2-5; clone size: NA; CDR3 length: 14; D gene: TRBD2; CDR3 protein: CASSPASGGGTQYF; CDR3 DNA: TGCGCCAGCAGCCCGGCTAGCGGGGGGGGGACCCAGTACTTC
V gene: TRBV19; J gene: TRBJ2-1; clone size: NA; CDR3 length: 17; D gene: NA; CDR3 protein: CASTPSRGTYYYNEQFF; CDR3 DNA: TGTGCCAGTACCCCATCGCGCGGGACCTATTATTACAATGAGCAGTTCTTC
V gene: TRBV5-4; J gene: TRBJ2-1; clone size: NA; CDR3 length: 17; D gene: TRBD2; CDR3 protein: CASSLAQGSGGMHEQFF; CDR3 DNA: TGTGCCAGCAGCTTGGCCCAGGGTAGCGGGGGGATGCATGAGCAGTTCTTC
V gene: TRBV4-3; J gene: TRBJ1-2; clone size: NA; CDR3 length: 14; D gene: TRBD1; CDR3 protein: CASSRDRDSYGYTF; CDR3 DNA: TGCGCCAGCAGCCGGGACCGGGACAGCTATGGCTACACCTTC
V gene: TRBV6-4; J gene: TRBJ2-6; clone size: NA; CDR3 length: 14; D gene: NA; CDR3 protein: CASSPSSGANVLTF; CDR3 DNA: TGTGCCAGCAGTCCCAGCTCTGGGGCCAACGTCCTGACTTTC